This is a list of T cell receptor beta chains from one sample in a study of cytomegalovirus exposure and HLA in healthy donors. Profiled with immunoSEQ multiplex PCR; TCRdb holds only in-frame clones, not every one. Its clone listing holds 91,000 or so clones. Sequencing was carried out using PBMCs. Receptors originate from a woman in her 30s in good health and CMV-seronegative. Both conserved end residues are part of each CDR3. Fields, in order: CDR3 protein, CDR3 DNA, J gene, V gene, D gene. A D gene is named only where the DNA matches it firmly.

CASSFIAPGLESYNEQFF TGTGCCAGCAGTTTTATTGCTCCGGGACTAGAATCCTACAATGAGCAGTTCTTC TRBJ2-1 TRBV27 TRBD2
CASSLLTSGSTDTQYF TGTGCCAGCAGTTTATTAACTAGCGGGAGCACAGATACGCAGTATTTT TRBJ2-3 TRBV28 TRBD2
CASSIVGHRDWQETQYF TGTGCCAGTAGTATAGTCGGTCACAGGGATTGGCAAGAGACCCAGTACTTC TRBJ2-5 TRBV19 -
CASSPPTGKYEQYF TGTGCCAGCTCACCACCGACAGGGAAATACGAGCAGTACTTC TRBJ2-7 TRBV18 TRBD1
CASRERQAIGPGELFF TGTGCCAGCAGAGAAAGGCAAGCGATCGGCCCCGGGGAGCTGTTTTTT TRBJ2-2 TRBV6-1 -
CASSDRIEQYF TGTGCCAGCAGTGACAGGATCGAGCAGTACTTC TRBJ2-7 TRBV6-1 -
CASSPLGQGSETQYF TGTGCCAGCAGCCCCCTGGGACAGGGATCGGAGACCCAGTACTTC TRBJ2-5 TRBV5-5 TRBD1
CASSEFRSVRTSGDYEQYF TGTGCCAGCAGTGAATTTAGGTCCGTTCGGACTAGCGGGGACTACGAGCAGTACTTC TRBJ2-7 TRBV2 TRBD2
CASSLADRGSTDTQYF TGTGCCAGCAGCTTAGCAGACAGGGGTTCAACAGATACGCAGTATTTT TRBJ2-3 TRBV7-9 TRBD1
CASSPGGHSNQPQHF TGTGCCAGCAGCCCCGGAGGGCATAGCAATCAGCCCCAGCATTTT TRBJ1-5 TRBV5-5 -
CASSWGVRALYGYTF TGTGCCAGCAGTTGGGGCGTCAGAGCCCTCTATGGCTACACCTTC TRBJ1-2 TRBV27 -
CASSEGSGAIAKNIQYF TGTGCCAGCAGCGAAGGGAGCGGGGCCATAGCCAAAAACATTCAGTACTTC TRBJ2-4 TRBV7-9 TRBD2
CASSEAQGTSTYEQYF TGTGCCAGCAGTGAAGCTCAGGGGACTAGCACCTACGAGCAGTACTTC TRBJ2-7 TRBV2 TRBD2
CAFRKAPQVLHF TGTGCCTTCCGAAAAGCTCCCCAGGTCCTCCACTTT TRBJ1-6 TRBV30 -
CASRDSAWEQYF TGTGCCAGCAGGGACTCCGCGTGGGAGCAGTACTTC TRBJ2-7 TRBV19 -
CASSHLRTSGAETQYF TGTGCCAGCAGCCACCTGCGAACTAGCGGGGCAGAGACCCAGTACTTC TRBJ2-5 TRBV14 TRBD2
CASSMTANSNYGYTF TGTGCCAGCAGCATGACAGCGAATTCAAACTATGGCTACACCTTC TRBJ1-2 TRBV7-3 -
CASRHRSTDTQYF TGTGCCAGCAGACACAGGAGCACAGATACGCAGTATTTT TRBJ2-3 TRBV14 -
CASSLDRVSEQYF TGTGCCAGCAGCTTGGACAGGGTGAGTGAGCAGTACTTC TRBJ2-7 TRBV7-2 TRBD1
CASSIDLETLRVETQYF TGTGCCAGTAGTATAGATCTGGAGACCCTCCGGGTGGAGACCCAGTACTTC TRBJ2-5 TRBV19 -
CASSLMSGGSNEQFF TGTGCCAGCAGCTTAATGAGCGGGGGTAGCAATGAGCAGTTCTTC TRBJ2-1 TRBV7-3 TRBD2
CSVNGGAWSDEQYF TGCAGCGTTAACGGGGGGGCGTGGAGTGACGAGCAGTACTTC TRBJ2-7 TRBV29-1 TRBD2
CASRQRRVLGTGELFF TGTGCCAGCAGGCAACGGAGGGTGTTGGGCACCGGGGAGCTGTTTTTT TRBJ2-2 TRBV5-6 -
CAWRLGTEAFF TGTGCCTGGAGGCTCGGTACTGAAGCTTTCTTT TRBJ1-1 TRBV30 -
CAWGQSNQPQHF TGTGCCTGGGGACAGAGCAATCAGCCCCAGCATTTT TRBJ1-5 TRBV30 -
CASSEGQSNSYEQYF TGTGCCAGCAGCGAGGGACAGTCCAACTCCTACGAGCAGTACTTC TRBJ2-7 TRBV6-1 TRBD1
CASSQGLALYEQYF TGTGCCAGTAGTCAGGGACTAGCTCTCTACGAGCAGTACTTC TRBJ2-7 TRBV19 TRBD2
CASSRQGVVSSYTF TGTGCCAGCAGCCGACAGGGTGTTGTCAGTAGCTACACCTTC TRBJ1-2 TRBV7-2 TRBD1
CATSRDRETFLYNEQFF TGTGCCACCAGCAGAGATCGGGAGACGTTCCTCTACAATGAGCAGTTCTTC TRBJ2-1 TRBV15 -
CASSLGQIYEQYF TGCGCCAGCAGCTTAGGACAGATCTACGAGCAGTACTTC TRBJ2-7 TRBV5-1 -
CATSPPGGPTNEQFF TGTGCCACCTCACCCCCGGGAGGGCCAACCAATGAGCAGTTCTTC TRBJ2-1 TRBV2 TRBD2
CASSEKARTSLAFF TGTGCCAGCAGTGAAAAGGCACGGACATCCTTGGCTTTCTTT TRBJ1-1 TRBV6-1 -
CASSYKAGGYYNEQFF TGTGCCAGCAGTTACAAGGCAGGGGGCTATTACAATGAGCAGTTCTTC TRBJ2-1 TRBV6-5 TRBD1
CASSLQGHYGYTF TGTGCCAGTAGTCTACAGGGACACTATGGCTACACCTTC TRBJ1-2 TRBV19 -
CASRTIRDRAYEQYF TGTGCCAGCAGAACGATCCGGGACAGAGCCTACGAGCAGTACTTC TRBJ2-7 TRBV6-5 TRBD1